This is a list of T cell receptor beta chains from one sample in a study of T cell responses to AZD1222 COVID-19 vaccine. Generated by immunoSEQ multiplex PCR, the TCRdb table keeps only in-frame clones and is missing some. The sample lists around 99,000 clones, roughly 90% occurring once. The specimen was peripheral blood, collected on day 0 of AZD1222 vaccination. Receptors were obtained from an adult in good health. Both conserved end residues are part of each CDR3. The D gene is left open where the match is weak. Clone sizes are given selectively: once, few, many, or a class where the clone is expanded.

d_gene	v_gene	j_gene	abundance	CDR3aa	CDR3nt
TRBD2	TRBV6-2/TRBV6-3	TRBJ2-2	once	CASSYGAGAYTGELFF	TGTGCCAGCAGTTACGGAGCGGGAGCGTACACCGGGGAGCTGTTTTTT
TRBD2	TRBV7-2	TRBJ2-7	-	CASSLGGTSALSYEQYF	TGTGCCAGCAGCTTAGGTGGGACTAGCGCCCTCTCCTACGAGCAGTACTTC
TRBD2	TRBV5-4	TRBJ2-5	-	CASSPSPTQREKTQYF	TGTGCCAGCAGCCCGTCCCCAACTCAGCGGGAGAAGACCCAGTACTTC
-	TRBV18	TRBJ2-1	-	CASSSGLNNEQFF	TGTGCCAGCTCATCGGGACTGAACAATGAGCAGTTCTTC
-	TRBV7-9	TRBJ1-6	once	CASSLIGARESPLHF	TGTGCCAGCAGCTTAATAGGGGCGCGGGAATCACCCCTCCACTTT
-	TRBV30	TRBJ1-5	-	CAWSQRTGDSNQPQHF	TGTGCCTGGAGCCAGAGGACCGGGGATAGCAATCAGCCCCAGCATTTT
-	TRBV19	TRBJ1-5	-	CASSTGWVNSNQPQHF	TGTGCCAGTAGTACCGGATGGGTTAATAGCAATCAGCCCCAGCATTTT
TRBD2	TRBV7-8	TRBJ2-7	-	CASSLQGGGVSYEQYF	TGTGCCAGCAGCTTACAAGGCGGGGGAGTAAGCTACGAGCAGTACTTC
-	TRBV6-5	TRBJ1-1	-	CASSNTVNTEAFF	TGTGCCAGCAGCAACACCGTGAACACTGAAGCTTTCTTT
-	TRBV27	TRBJ2-2	-	CASRRGLTTGELFF	TGTGCCAGCCGTAGGGGACTCACCACCGGGGAGCTGTTTTTT
-	TRBV28	TRBJ2-7	-	CASSLGGKSYDEQYF	TGTGCCAGCAGTTTAGGAGGGAAGAGTTACGACGAGCAGTACTTC
TRBD2	TRBV5-1	TRBJ2-1	-	CASSGLAGNNEQFF	TGCGCCAGCAGCGGACTAGCGGGAAACAATGAGCAGTTCTTC
-	TRBV6-5	TRBJ2-1	-	CASTAGTYNEQFF	TGTGCCAGCACGGCGGGAACGTACAATGAGCAGTTCTTC
-	TRBV7-2	TRBJ1-5	-	CASSGSTFTNQPQHF	TGTGCCAGCAGCGGGAGCACTTTCACAAATCAGCCCCAGCATTTT
-	TRBV18	TRBJ2-4	few	CASSPEATKNIQYF	TGTGCCAGCTCACCAGAAGCAACCAAAAACATTCAGTACTTC
-	TRBV5-1	TRBJ2-3	once	CASSLGRGGTDTQYF	TGCGCCAGCAGCTTGGGCCGGGGAGGCACAGATACGCAGTATTTT
-	TRBV10-3	TRBJ1-1	-	CAIQREVDMNTEAFF	TGTGCCATCCAACGGGAAGTAGATATGAACACTGAAGCTTTCTTT
-	TRBV12-3/TRBV12-4	TRBJ1-6	-	CASSSHSQPLHF	TGTGCCAGCAGTTCCCACAGCCAACCCCTCCACTTT
-	TRBV5-4	TRBJ1-1	few	CASSLEWGNTEAFF	TGTGCCAGCAGCTTGGAGTGGGGGAACACTGAAGCTTTCTTT
TRBD1	TRBV24-1	TRBJ1-5	-	CATSDRRTGGNQPQHF	TGTGCCACCAGTGACCGCCGGACAGGGGGGAATCAGCCCCAGCATTTT
TRBD1	TRBV7-2	TRBJ1-2	few	CASSSGQGDGYTF	TGTGCCAGCAGCTCGGGACAGGGGGATGGCTACACCTTC
TRBD1	TRBV18	TRBJ1-5	-	CARKTGDSFNQPQHF	TGTGCCCGTAAGACCGGGGACAGCTTCAATCAGCCCCAGCATTTT
TRBD2	TRBV28	TRBJ2-1	-	CASSSLIAGVPYNEQFF	TGTGCCAGCAGTTCCCTTATAGCGGGAGTCCCCTACAATGAGCAGTTCTTC
TRBD2	TRBV9	TRBJ2-7	-	CASSSWRENEQYF	TGTGCCAGCAGCTCGTGGCGGGAGAACGAGCAGTACTTC
-	TRBV19	TRBJ1-6	-	CASSGGTRHYNSPLHF	TGTGCCAGTAGCGGAGGGACGCGTCATTATAATTCACCCCTCCACTTT
TRBD1	TRBV29-1	TRBJ2-7	once	CSVEKGQGASEQYF	TGCAGCGTTGAAAAGGGGCAGGGGGCATCCGAGCAGTACTTC
-	TRBV30	TRBJ2-7	-	CACRRTEQWYF	TGTGCCTGTCGTAGGACCGAGCAGTGGTACTTC
-	TRBV7-3	TRBJ2-1	-	CASSPSGENNEQFF	TGTGCCAGCAGCCCTTCCGGGGAGAACAATGAGCAGTTCTTC
-	TRBV19	TRBJ1-2	-	CASGDIENYGYTF	TGTGCCAGTGGCGACATAGAAAACTATGGCTACACCTTC
TRBD1	TRBV28	TRBJ1-1	-	CASSSPTGGNTEAFF	TGTGCCAGCAGTTCCCCGACAGGGGGGAACACTGAAGCTTTCTTT
-	TRBV5-1	TRBJ2-2	-	CASSRRGKGTGELFF	TGCGCCAGCAGCCGGAGGGGGAAGGGCACCGGGGAGCTGTTTTTT
-	TRBV6-5	TRBJ1-1	-	CASSYSTTLLATEAFF	TGTGCCAGCAGTTACTCGACTACCCTCCTGGCCACTGAAGCTTTCTTT
TRBD2	TRBV13	TRBJ2-1	-	CASSWKKAGVNEQFF	TGTGCCAGCAGCTGGAAGAAAGCGGGGGTCAATGAGCAGTTCTTC
TRBD2	TRBV3-1/TRBV3-2	TRBJ2-7	-	CASSQRRSRLAGSRYF	TGTGCCAGCAGCCAAAGAAGGTCTAGACTAGCGGGGTCGCGGTACTTC
-	TRBV7-2	TRBJ2-7	-	CASSFPQWSYEQYF	TGTGCCAGCAGCTTCCCCCAATGGTCCTACGAGCAGTACTTC
-	TRBV27	TRBJ2-1	-	CASSRGGAGHSSYNEQFF	TGTGCCAGCAGTCGCGGTGGTGCCGGACACAGCTCCTACAATGAGCAGTTCTTC
-	TRBV7-6	TRBJ2-7	once	CASSLATSEQYF	TGTGCCAGCAGCTTGGCCACGAGCGAGCAGTACTTC
-	TRBV6-2/TRBV6-3	TRBJ2-5	-	CASSLEREWRETQYF	TGTGCCAGCAGCCTTGAAAGGGAATGGCGAGAGACCCAGTACTTC
TRBD1	TRBV10-3	TRBJ1-6	-	CAISDTDRVRSPLHF	TGTGCCATCAGTGATACGGACAGGGTGAGGTCACCCCTCCACTTT
-	TRBV6-6	TRBJ2-7	-	CASSYSGGGEQYF	TGTGCCAGCAGTTACTCGGGGGGAGGCGAGCAGTACTTC
-	TRBV20-1	TRBJ2-3	-	CSASTGPDTQYF	TGCAGTGCTAGTACGGGTCCAGATACGCAGTATTTT
-	TRBV28	TRBJ2-7	-	CASSFSVGKGYEQYF	TGTGCCAGCAGTTTTTCGGTGGGGAAGGGGTACGAGCAGTACTTC
TRBD1	TRBV7-9	TRBJ1-2	-	CASSPGQGAYGYTF	TGTGCCAGCAGCCCAGGACAGGGAGCCTATGGCTACACCTTC